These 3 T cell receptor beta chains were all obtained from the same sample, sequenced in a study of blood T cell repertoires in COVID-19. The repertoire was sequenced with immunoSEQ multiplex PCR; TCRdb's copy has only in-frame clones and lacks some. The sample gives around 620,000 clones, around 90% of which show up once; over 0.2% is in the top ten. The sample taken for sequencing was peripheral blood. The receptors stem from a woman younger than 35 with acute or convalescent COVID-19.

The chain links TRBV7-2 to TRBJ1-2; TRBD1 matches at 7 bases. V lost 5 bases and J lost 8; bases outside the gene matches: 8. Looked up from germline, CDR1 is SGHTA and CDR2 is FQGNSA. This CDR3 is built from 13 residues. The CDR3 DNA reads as TGTGCCAGCAGCCAAACAGGGGTACGAGGCTACACCTTC. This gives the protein CASSQTGVRGYTF.

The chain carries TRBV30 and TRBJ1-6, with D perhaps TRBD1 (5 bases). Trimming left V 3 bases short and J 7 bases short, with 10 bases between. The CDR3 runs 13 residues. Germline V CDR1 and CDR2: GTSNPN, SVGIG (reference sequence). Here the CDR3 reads CAWSPGGNSPLHF. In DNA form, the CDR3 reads TGTGCCTGGAGCCCTGGGGGGAATTCACCCCTCCACTTT. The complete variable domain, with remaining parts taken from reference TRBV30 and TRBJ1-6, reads SQTIHQWPATLVQPVGSPLSLECTVEGTSNPNLYWYRQAAGRGLQLLFYSVGIGQISSEVPQNLSASRPQDRQFILSSKKLLLSDSGFYLCAWSPGGNSPLHFGNGTRLTVT.

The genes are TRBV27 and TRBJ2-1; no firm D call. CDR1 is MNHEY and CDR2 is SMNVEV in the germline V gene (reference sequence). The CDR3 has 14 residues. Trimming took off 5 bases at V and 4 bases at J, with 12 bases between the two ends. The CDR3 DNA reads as TGTGCCAGCAGTGCGAACCAGGAATACAATGAGCAGTTCTTC. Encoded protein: CASSANQEYNEQFF.